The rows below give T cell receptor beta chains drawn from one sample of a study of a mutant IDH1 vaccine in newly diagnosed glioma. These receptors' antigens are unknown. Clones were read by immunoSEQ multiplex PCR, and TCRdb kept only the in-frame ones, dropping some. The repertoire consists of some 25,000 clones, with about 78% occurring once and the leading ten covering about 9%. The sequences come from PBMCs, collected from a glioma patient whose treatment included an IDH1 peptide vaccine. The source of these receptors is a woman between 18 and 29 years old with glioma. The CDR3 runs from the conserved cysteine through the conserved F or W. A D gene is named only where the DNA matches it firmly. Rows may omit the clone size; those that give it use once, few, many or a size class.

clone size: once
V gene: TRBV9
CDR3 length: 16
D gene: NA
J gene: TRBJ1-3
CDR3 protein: CASSVAGEGSGNTIYF
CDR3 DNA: TGTGCCAGCAGCGTAGCTGGGGAAGGGTCTGGAAACACCATATATTTT

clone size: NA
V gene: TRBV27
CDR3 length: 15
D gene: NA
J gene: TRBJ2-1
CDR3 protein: CASSLIGLAYNEQFF
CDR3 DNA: TGTGCCAGCAGTTTGATCGGGCTAGCCTACAATGAGCAGTTCTTC

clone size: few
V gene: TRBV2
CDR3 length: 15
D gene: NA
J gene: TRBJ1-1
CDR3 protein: CASSDGVRVNTEAFF
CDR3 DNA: TGTGCCAGCAGTGATGGAGTCAGGGTGAACACTGAAGCTTTCTTT

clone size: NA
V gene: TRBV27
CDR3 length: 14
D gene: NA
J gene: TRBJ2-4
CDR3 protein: CASSFDRNQNIQYF
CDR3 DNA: TGTGCCAGCAGTTTTGACAGGAACCAAAACATTCAGTACTTC

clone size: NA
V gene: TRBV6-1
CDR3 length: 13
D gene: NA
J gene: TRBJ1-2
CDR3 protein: CASSGTANYGYTF
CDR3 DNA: TGTGCCAGCAGTGGGACAGCTAACTATGGCTACACCTTC

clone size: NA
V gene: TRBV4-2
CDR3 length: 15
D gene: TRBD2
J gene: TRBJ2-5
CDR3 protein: CASSQELAGGEIQYF
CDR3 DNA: TGTGCCAGCAGCCAAGAGCTAGCGGGAGGAGAGATCCAGTACTTC

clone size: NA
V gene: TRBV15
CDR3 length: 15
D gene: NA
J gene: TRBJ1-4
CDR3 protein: CATSARGGANEKLFF
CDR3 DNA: TGTGCCACCAGCGCCCGCGGGGGGGCGAATGAAAAACTGTTTTTT

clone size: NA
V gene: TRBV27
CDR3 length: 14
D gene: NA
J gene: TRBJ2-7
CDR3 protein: CASSLQGNIYEQYF
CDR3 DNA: TGTGCCAGCAGTTTACAGGGAAACATCTACGAGCAGTACTTC

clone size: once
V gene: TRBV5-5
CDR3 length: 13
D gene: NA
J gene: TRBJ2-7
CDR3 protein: CASVGPKSYEQYF
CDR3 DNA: TGTGCTTCCGTAGGACCAAAGTCCTACGAGCAGTACTTC

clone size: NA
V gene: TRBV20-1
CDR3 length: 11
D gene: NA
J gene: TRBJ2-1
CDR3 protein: CSARDYPEQFF
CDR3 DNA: TGCAGTGCTAGAGATTACCCCGAGCAGTTCTTC

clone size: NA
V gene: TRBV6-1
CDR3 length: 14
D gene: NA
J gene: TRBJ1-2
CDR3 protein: CASSETRTGYGYTF
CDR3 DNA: TGTGCCAGCAGTGAAACGCGAACAGGGTATGGCTACACCTTC

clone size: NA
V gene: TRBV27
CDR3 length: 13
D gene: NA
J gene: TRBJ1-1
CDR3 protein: CASRRQVNTEAFF
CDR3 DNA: TGTGCCAGCAGGAGACAGGTGAACACTGAAGCTTTCTTT

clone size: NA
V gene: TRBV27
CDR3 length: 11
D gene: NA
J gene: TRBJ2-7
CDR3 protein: CASGTSSEQYF
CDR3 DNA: TGTGCCAGCGGCACTAGTTCCGAGCAGTACTTC

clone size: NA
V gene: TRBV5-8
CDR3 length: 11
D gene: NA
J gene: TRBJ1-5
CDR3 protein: CASTLHQPQHF
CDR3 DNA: TGTGCCAGCACCCTTCATCAGCCCCAGCATTTT

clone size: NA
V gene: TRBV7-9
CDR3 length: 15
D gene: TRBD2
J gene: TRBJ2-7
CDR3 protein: CASSLLGLASYEQYF
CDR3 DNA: TGTGCCAGCAGCTTATTGGGACTAGCGTCCTACGAGCAGTACTTC

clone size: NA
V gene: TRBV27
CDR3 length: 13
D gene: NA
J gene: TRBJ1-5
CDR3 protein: CASRPGSNQPQHF
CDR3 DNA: TGTGCCAGCAGACCTGGGAGCAATCAGCCCCAGCATTTT

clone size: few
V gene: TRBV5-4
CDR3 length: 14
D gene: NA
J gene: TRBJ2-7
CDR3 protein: CASSLWGNSYEQYF
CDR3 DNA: TGTGCCAGCAGCTTGTGGGGGAACTCCTACGAGCAGTACTTC

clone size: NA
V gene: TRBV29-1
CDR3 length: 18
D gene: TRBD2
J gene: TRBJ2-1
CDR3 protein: CSVERGATSGGSYNEQFF
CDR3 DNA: TGCAGCGTTGAGAGGGGCGCGACTAGCGGGGGGTCCTACAATGAGCAGTTCTTC

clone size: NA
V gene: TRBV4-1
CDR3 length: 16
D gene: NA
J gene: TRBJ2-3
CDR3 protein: CASSQDRDQSTDTQYF
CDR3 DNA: TGCGCCAGCAGCCAAGATCGGGACCAGAGCACAGATACGCAGTATTTT

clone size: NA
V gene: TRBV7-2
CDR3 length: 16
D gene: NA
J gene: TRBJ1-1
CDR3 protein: CASSAIFDSLNTEAFF
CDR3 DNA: TGTGCCAGCAGCGCGATATTTGACAGCTTAAACACTGAAGCTTTCTTT

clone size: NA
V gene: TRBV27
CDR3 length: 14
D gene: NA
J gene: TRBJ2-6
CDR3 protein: CSVAVSSGANVLTF
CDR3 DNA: TGTTCCGTCGCCGTATCCTCTGGGGCCAACGTCCTGACTTTC

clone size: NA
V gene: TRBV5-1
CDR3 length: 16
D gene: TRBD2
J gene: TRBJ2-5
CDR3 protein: CASSLGASGALETQYF
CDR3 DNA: TGCGCCAGCAGCTTGGGGGCTAGCGGGGCCCTAGAGACCCAGTACTTC

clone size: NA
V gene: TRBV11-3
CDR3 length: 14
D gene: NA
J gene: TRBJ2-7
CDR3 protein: CASSPGAPTYEQYF
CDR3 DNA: TGTGCCAGCAGCCCAGGGGCTCCCACCTACGAGCAGTACTTC

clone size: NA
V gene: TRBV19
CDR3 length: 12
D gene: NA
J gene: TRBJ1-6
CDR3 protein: CASSIGNSPLHF
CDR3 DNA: TGTGCCAGTAGTATCGGGAATTCACCCCTCCACTTT

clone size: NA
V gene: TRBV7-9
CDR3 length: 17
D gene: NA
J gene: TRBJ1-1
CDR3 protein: CASTQGRGGGMNTEAFF
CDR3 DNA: TGTGCCAGCACCCAAGGCCGGGGAGGGGGGATGAACACTGAAGCTTTCTTT

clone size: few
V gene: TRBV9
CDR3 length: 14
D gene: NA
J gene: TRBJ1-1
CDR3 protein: CASSAAVGYTEAFF
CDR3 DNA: TGTGCCAGCAGCGCGGCCGTGGGATACACTGAAGCTTTCTTT

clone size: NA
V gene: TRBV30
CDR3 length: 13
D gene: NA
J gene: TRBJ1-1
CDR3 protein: CAWRDQGRTEAFF
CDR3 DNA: TGTGCCTGGAGGGACCAGGGTCGCACTGAAGCTTTCTTT

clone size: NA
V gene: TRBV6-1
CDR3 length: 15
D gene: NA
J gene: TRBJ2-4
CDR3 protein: CASRVTEIAKNIQYF
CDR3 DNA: TGTGCCAGCAGGGTGACAGAGATAGCCAAAAACATTCAGTACTTC

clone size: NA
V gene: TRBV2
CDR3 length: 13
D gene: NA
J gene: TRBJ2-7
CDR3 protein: CASSDTSSSEQYF
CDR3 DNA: TGTGCCAGCAGTGATACTAGCTCAAGCGAGCAGTACTTC

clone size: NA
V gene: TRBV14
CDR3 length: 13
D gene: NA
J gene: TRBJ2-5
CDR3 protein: CASSQVTLGTQYF
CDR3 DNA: TGTGCCAGCAGCCAAGTAACGTTGGGGACCCAGTACTTC

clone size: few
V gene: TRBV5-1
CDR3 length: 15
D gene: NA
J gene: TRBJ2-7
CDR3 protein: CASSLAVDSSYEQYF
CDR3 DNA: TGCGCCAGCAGCTTGGCCGTAGACAGCTCCTACGAGCAGTACTTC

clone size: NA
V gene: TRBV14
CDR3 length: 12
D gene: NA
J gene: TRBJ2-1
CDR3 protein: CASSQGYGEQFF
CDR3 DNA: TGTGCCAGCAGCCAAGGGTACGGTGAGCAGTTCTTC

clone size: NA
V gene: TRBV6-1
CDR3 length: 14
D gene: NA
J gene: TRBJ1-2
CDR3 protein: CASSPVGADYGYTF
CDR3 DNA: TGTGCCAGCAGCCCCGTGGGAGCCGACTATGGCTACACCTTC

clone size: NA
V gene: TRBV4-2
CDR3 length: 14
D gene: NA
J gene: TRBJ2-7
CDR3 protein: CASSQVSSAYEQYF
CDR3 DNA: TGTGCCAGCAGCCAAGTATCGTCAGCCTACGAGCAGTACTTC

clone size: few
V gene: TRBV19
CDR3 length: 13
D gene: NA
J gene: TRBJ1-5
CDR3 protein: CASSTAAGQPQHF
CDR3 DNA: TGTGCCAGTAGTACCGCAGCAGGGCAGCCCCAGCATTTT

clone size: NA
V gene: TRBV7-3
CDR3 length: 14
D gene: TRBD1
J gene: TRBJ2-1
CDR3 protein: CASSRGQGDNEQFF
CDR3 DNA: TGTGCCAGCAGCAGGGGGCAGGGGGACAATGAGCAGTTCTTC

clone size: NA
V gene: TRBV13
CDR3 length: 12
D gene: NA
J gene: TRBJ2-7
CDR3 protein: CASSLVQGEQYF
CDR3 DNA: TGTGCCAGCAGCTTAGTCCAGGGCGAGCAGTACTTC

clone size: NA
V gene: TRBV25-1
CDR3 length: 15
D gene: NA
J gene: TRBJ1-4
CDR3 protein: CASSRGTTTNEKLFF
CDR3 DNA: TGTGCCAGCAGCCGGGGAACTACAACTAATGAAAAACTGTTTTTT

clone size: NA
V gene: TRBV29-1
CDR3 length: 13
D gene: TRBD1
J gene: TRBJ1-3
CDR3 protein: CSALDRAGNTIYF
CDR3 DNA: TGCAGCGCTTTGGACAGGGCTGGAAACACCATATATTTT

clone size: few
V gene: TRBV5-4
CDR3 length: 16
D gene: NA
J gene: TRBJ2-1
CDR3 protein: CASSLVGLGPEREQFF
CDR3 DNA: TGTGCCAGCAGCTTGGTAGGTCTGGGACCCGAGAGGGAGCAGTTCTTC

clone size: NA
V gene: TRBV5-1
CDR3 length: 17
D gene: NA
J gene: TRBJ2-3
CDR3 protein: CASSSTLAATGSDTQYF
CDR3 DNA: TGCGCCAGCAGCTCGACCCTTGCGGCCACGGGGTCAGATACGCAGTATTTT

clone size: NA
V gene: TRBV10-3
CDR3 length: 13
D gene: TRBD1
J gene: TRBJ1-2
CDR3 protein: CAIRNGQVEGYTF
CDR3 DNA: TGTGCCATCAGGAATGGACAGGTGGAAGGCTACACCTTC

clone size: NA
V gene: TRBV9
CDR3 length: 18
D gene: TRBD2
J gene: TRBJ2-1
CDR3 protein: CASSVVPSGGTSYNEQFF
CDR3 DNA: TGTGCCAGCAGCGTAGTTCCTAGCGGGGGAACCTCCTACAATGAGCAGTTCTTC

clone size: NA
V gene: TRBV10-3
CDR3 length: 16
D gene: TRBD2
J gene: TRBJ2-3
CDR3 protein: CAISEGAGGPKDTQYF
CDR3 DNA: TGTGCCATCAGTGAAGGGGCGGGAGGGCCTAAAGATACGCAGTATTTT

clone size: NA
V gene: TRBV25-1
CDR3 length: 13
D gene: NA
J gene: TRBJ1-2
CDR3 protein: CASSEQGLDGYTF
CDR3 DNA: TGTGCCAGCAGTGAACAGGGGCTTGATGGCTACACCTTC

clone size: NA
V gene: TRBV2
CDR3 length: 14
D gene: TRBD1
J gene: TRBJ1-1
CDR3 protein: CAGRTGLASTEAFF
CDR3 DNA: TGTGCCGGACGGACAGGACTTGCATCCACTGAAGCTTTCTTT

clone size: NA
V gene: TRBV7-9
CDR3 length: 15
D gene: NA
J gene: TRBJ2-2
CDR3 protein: CASSLAQVGTGELFF
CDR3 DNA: TGTGCCAGCAGCTTAGCGCAGGTTGGGACCGGGGAGCTGTTTTTT

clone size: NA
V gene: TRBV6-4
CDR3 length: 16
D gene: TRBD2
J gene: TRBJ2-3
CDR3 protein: CASSDSPSGTPDTQYF
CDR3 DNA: TGTGCCAGCAGTGACTCGCCTAGCGGGACCCCAGATACGCAGTATTTT

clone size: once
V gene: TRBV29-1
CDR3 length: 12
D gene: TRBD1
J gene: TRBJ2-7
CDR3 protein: CSARQGDYEQYF
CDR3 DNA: TGCAGCGCTCGACAGGGAGACTACGAGCAGTACTTC

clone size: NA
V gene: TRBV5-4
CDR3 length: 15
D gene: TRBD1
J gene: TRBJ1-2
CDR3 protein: CASSTTGGVLYGYTF
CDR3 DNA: TGTGCCAGCAGCACTACAGGGGGCGTACTCTATGGCTACACCTTC